This T cell receptor (beta chain) emerged from a study of blood T cell repertoires in COVID-19. Study-level information: Acute and convalescent COVID-19 specimens originated in the United States, Italy and Spain. Sources were T cells, B-cell-depleted T cells, or PBMCs; the material itself was cDNA or gDNA.

CDR1 SQVTM and CDR2 ANQGSEA come from the germline V gene. V lost 4 bases and J lost 7, with 10 bases in between. The CDR3 has 12 residues. In the source study's methods: Reference gene primer amplification yielded estimated nucleated cell counts. Only in-frame clones appear in the TCRdb table, and some are missing; sequencing was by immunoSEQ multiplex PCR. That table gives V, J and clone size, and the DNA gave D and trimming. The table has about 220,000 clones, 80% to 85% seen once. J is TRBJ1-4 and V is TRBV29-1, with D perhaps TRBD1 (5 bases). The sample was peripheral blood. This clonotype originated in a woman aged 25 to 39 who had recovered from COVID-19. The chain's CDR3 is CSVGQQREKLFF. DNA of the CDR3: TGCAGCGTTGGACAGCAGCGTGAAAAACTGTTTTTT.